The 7 T cell receptor beta chains presented below share a single source sample, sequenced in a study of beta chain features in type 1 diabetes. As every portion of the isolated RNA was reverse transcribed, the sequencing read expressed TCRB transcripts. The assay was immunoSEQ multiplex PCR, and TCRdb's table has in-frame clones only and misses some. This sample has 250,000 to 400,000 clones, with 11% to 15% found just once. The sample comprised central memory CD4+ T cells from blood. These receptors all stem from a man between 25 and 39 years old in good health.

There are a few counts of this clone. Other DNA sequences in this sample translate to the same CDR3. The gene calls are TRBV20-1 and TRBJ2-7; D is ambiguous. The CDR3 has 11 amino acids. Trimming pared 3 bases from V and 0 bases from J, leaving 3 bases between. Germline CDR1 reads DFQATT; CDR2 reads SNEGSKA (reference sequence). The CDR3 sequence is CSARGSYEQYF. The CDR3, as DNA: TGCAGTGCTAGGGGCTCCTACGAGCAGTACTTC.

V is TRBV18 and J is TRBJ1-2; 11 positions agree with TRBD1. This CDR3 comprises 14 residues. Trimming removed 6 bases from V and 8 bases from J; junction bases left unmatched: 8. The V gene's germline CDR1 is KGHSH and CDR2 LQKENI. CDR3 loop: CASSPDRGREGYTF. As DNA, the CDR3 is TGTGCCAGCTCCCCGGACAGGGGGCGTGAAGGCTACACCTTC.

This clone was counted a few times. This chain links TRBV5-1 with TRBJ1-1; no reliable D call. The germline V gene encodes CDR1 SGHRS and CDR2 YFSETQ. V dropped 0 bases and J dropped 1 base, with 7 bases sitting between them. This CDR3 has 14 amino acids. CDR3 DNA: TGCGCCAGCAGCTTGGGGGCGGCGAACACTGAAGCTTTCTTT. Protein product: CASSLGAANTEAFF.

The chain is built from TRBV5-1 and TRBJ1-3; 7 positions match TRBD1. Per the germline V gene, CDR1 is SGHRS and CDR2 is YFSETQ. V was pared by 4 bases and J by 5 bases, with 6 bases of the junction left unmatched. This CDR3 has 14 residues. CDR3 nucleotide sequence: TGCGCCAGCAGCATGGGACAGAGAAGAAACACCATATATTTT. It is translated as CASSMGQRRNTIYF.

This sequence joins TRBV4-3 and TRBJ1-2; D not resolved. The CDR3 is 14 residues long. Trimming took off 0 bases at V and 0 bases at J, with 5 bases between the two ends. Germline lookup yields CDR1 LGHNA and CDR2 YSLEER. The CDR3 loop is CASSQDTSNYGYTF. In DNA, the CDR3 is TGCGCCAGCAGCCAAGATACATCTAACTATGGCTACACCTTC.

This clone was picked up a small number of times. The CDR3 bases are TGTGCCAGCAGGACTAGAAGTGAGCAGTTCTTC. It translates to CASRTRSEQFF. The chain uses TRBV2 and TRBJ2-1; D possibly corresponds to TRBD2 (6 bases). CDR3 length: 11 residues. The V end lost 6 bases, the J end lost 9 bases, and 9 bases lay between the germline ends. CDR1 and CDR2 from the germline V gene are SNHLY and FYNNEI.

A few counts support this clone. As DNA, the CDR3 is TGTGCCAGCAGCTTAGTCTTATCTGGGACCGGGGAGCTGTTTTTT. As protein: CASSLVLSGTGELFF. The chain carries TRBV11-2 and TRBJ2-2; D remains unclear. The germline V gene has CDR1 SGHAT and CDR2 FQNNGV. Trimming stripped 1 base from V and 5 bases from J, with 11 bases between. The CDR3 length is 15 residues.